The TCR beta chain under discussion was sequenced for a study of T cell clonality in common variable immunodeficiency. Control and CVID samples contributed equal amounts of genomic DNA. The method was immunoSEQ multiplex PCR; TCRdb's version includes in-frame clones alone and lacks a portion of them. There are 30,000 to 35,000 clones in the sample, none observed a single time. Study-wide points: Repertoire-complication correlations in CVID were limited by patient heterogeneity. CVID subjects had higher TCRbeta clonality than healthy controls, most marked in about a third. In common variable immunodeficiency, TCR beta chains reportedly carried fewer deletions and N-nucleotide insertions.

This clone has more than one count but fewer than ten. The target antigen is unknown. The CDR3 extends 3 residues past the end of the read, so its final part is completed from the germline J gene. V lost 5 bases and J 7 bases, leaving 13 bases between the germline ends. This CDR3 contains 13 residues. The germline V gene encodes CDR1 SEHNR and CDR2 FQNEAQ (reference sequence). Input material: peripheral blood mononuclear cells. The source is a human donor with common variable immunodeficiency. The V gene is TRBV7-9, the J gene TRBJ2-3, with D hard to call. This chain's CDR3 is CASSPNNPNTQYF. Partial CDR3 DNA: TGTGCCAGCAGCCCGAACAACCCAAATACG.